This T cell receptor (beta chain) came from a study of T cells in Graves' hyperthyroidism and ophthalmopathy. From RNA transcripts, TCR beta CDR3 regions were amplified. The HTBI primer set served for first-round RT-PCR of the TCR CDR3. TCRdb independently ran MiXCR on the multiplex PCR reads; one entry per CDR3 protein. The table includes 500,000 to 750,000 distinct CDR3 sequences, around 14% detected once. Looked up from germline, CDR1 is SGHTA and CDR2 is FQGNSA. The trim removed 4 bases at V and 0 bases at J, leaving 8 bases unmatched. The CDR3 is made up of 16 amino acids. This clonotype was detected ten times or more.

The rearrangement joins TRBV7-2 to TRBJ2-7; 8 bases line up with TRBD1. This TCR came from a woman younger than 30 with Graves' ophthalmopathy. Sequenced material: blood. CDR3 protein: CASSSQGQASSYEQYF. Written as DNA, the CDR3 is TGTGCCAGCAGCTCCCAGGGACAGGCGAGCTCCTACGAGCAGTACTTC. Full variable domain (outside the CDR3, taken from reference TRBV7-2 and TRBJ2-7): GAGVSQSPSNKVTEKGKDVELRCDPISGHTALYWYRQSLGQGLEFLIYFQGNSAPDKSGLPSDRFSAERTGGSVSTLTIQRTQQEDSAVYLCASSSQGQASSYEQYFGPGTRLTVT.